The 26 T cell receptor beta chains in this list originate from one sample, sequenced in a study of shared clonotypes between healthy human individuals. Measured with immunoSEQ multiplex PCR; TCRdb has only the in-frame clones, and not every one. The sample has hundreds of thousands of clones; 95% to 96% are singletons. CD8 cells regarded as naive lacked CD45RO, were positively chosen for CCR7, and omitted terminally differentiated effector memory CD45RA+ cells. Sequenced sample: naive CD8+ T cells sorted from blood. These receptors were collected from a woman aged 25 to 39 in good health.

This chain links TRBV4-2 with TRBJ2-1; TRBD2 matches 10 bases. Germline CDR1 reads LGHNA; CDR2 reads YNFKEQ. J was trimmed by 8 bases and V by 1 base; bases with no gene match: 11. The CDR3 consists of 17 residues. The CDR3 DNA reads TGTGCCAGCAGCCAAGCCCCCCTAACTAGCGGGATAGATGAGCAGTTCTTC. It is translated as CASSQAPLTSGIDEQFF.

The chain recombines TRBV27 with TRBJ2-2, with 8 bases aligning to TRBD1. The CDR3 is 16 amino acids. With 4 bases clipped from V and 5 bases from J, the junction kept 9 bases outside the gene matches. The V gene's germline CDR1 is MNHEY and CDR2 SMNVEV (reference sequence). The CDR3 DNA is TGTGCCAGCAGTTGGATATCAGGACAGGGAACCGGGGAGCTGTTTTTT. Protein product: CASSWISGQGTGELFF.

The chain combines TRBV27 with TRBJ1-5; 10 nucleotides line up with TRBD1. With 8 bases clipped from V and 1 base from J, the junction kept 5 bases outside the gene matches. The CDR3 has 15 residues. In germline, CDR1 is MNHEY, CDR2 SMNVEV (reference sequence). The CDR3 bases are TGTGCCAGCGGCTGGGACAGGGGAAGCAATCAGCCCCAGCATTTT. It is translated as CASGWDRGSNQPQHF.

The chain uses TRBV5-1 and TRBJ2-5; D remains ambiguous. This CDR3 has 13 amino acids. Trimming cost V 2 bases and J 5 bases, with 10 bases left between them. Germline V gives CDR1 SGHRS, CDR2 YFSETQ. CDR3 DNA sequence: TGCGCCAGCAGCTTCTGGTCTTGGGAGACCCAGTACTTC. Its translation is CASSFWSWETQYF.

The chain carries TRBV11-2 and TRBJ2-7, with TRBD2 matching 12 bases. The CDR3 covers 15 residues. The germline CDR1 and CDR2 sequences are SGHAT and FQNNGV. The V and J ends lost 5 bases and 4 bases, in that order; junction bases with no gene match: 6. The CDR3 nucleotides read TGTGCCAGCAGCCGAATGACTAGCGGGAGATACGAGCAGTACTTC. Its protein product is CASSRMTSGRYEQYF.

This clone was counted between two and nine times. The genes are TRBV13 and TRBJ1-1; D uncertain. The CDR3 covers 13 residues. Looked up from germline, CDR1 is PRHDT and CDR2 is FYEKMQ (reference sequence). V shed 5 bases and J shed 6 bases, with 13 bases lying between them. As DNA, the CDR3 is TGTGCCAGCAGCCCTGCCCCGGGGTCTGAAGCTTTCTTT. Translated: CASSPAPGSEAFF. The full variable domain, in which reference TRBV13 and TRBJ1-1 provide the parts outside the CDR3, is AAGVIQSPRHLIKEKRETATLKCYPIPRHDTVYWYQQGPGQDPQFLISFYEKMQSDKGSIPDRFSAQQFSDYHSELNMSSLELGDSALYFCASSPAPGSEAFFGQGTRLTVV.

V and J are TRBV9 and TRBJ1-4; D is unresolved. V dropped 0 bases and J dropped 7 bases, with 7 bases sitting between them. The CDR3 is made up of 13 amino acids. Germline V CDR1 and CDR2: SGDLS, YYNGEE. Here the CDR3 reads CASSVGRCEKLFF. CDR3 in DNA: TGTGCCAGCAGCGTAGGGAGGTGTGAAAAACTGTTTTTT.

The chain carries TRBV6-5 and TRBJ2-2; TRBD1 is a possible D gene (5 bases). Germline CDR1 and CDR2: MNHEY and SVGAGI. The CDR3 is made up of 13 amino acids. Trimming removed 5 bases at V and 5 bases at J, with 9 bases between. CDR3 bases: TGTGCCAGCAGTCCAGGGAATACCGGGGAGCTGTTTTTT. Amino acid sequence: CASSPGNTGELFF.

This rearrangement joins TRBV28 to TRBJ2-3; D unresolved. Germline V lookup: CDR1 MDHEN, CDR2 SYDVKM. This CDR3 spans 14 amino acids. Trimming took 1 base from V and 7 from J, leaving 12 bases between them. CDR3 in amino acids: CASSLSGPPNTQYF. The CDR3 coding sequence is TGTGCCAGCAGTTTATCAGGTCCGCCGAATACGCAGTATTTT.

The chain employs TRBV27 and TRBJ2-2, with no clear D. The CDR3 consists of 14 residues. CDR1 and CDR2 (germline): MNHEY, SMNVEV (reference sequence). The germline V and J ends were trimmed by 1 base and 1 base, with 4 bases remaining between them. The CDR3 protein is CASSLYVNTGELFF. The CDR3 DNA reads TGTGCCAGCAGTTTATATGTGAACACCGGGGAGCTGTTTTTT.

The genes are TRBV11-2 and TRBJ2-7; 7 bases agree with TRBD1. J was trimmed by 4 bases and V by 1 base; bases with no gene match: 4. The germline gives CDR1 SGHAT, CDR2 FQNNGV. CDR3 length: 14 residues. Here the CDR3 reads CASSLVTGAYEQYF. CDR3 coding DNA: TGTGCCAGCAGCTTAGTCACAGGGGCGTACGAGCAGTACTTC.

The chain recombines TRBV19 with TRBJ1-1, with TRBD1 as a possible D gene (5 bases). V lost 1 base to trimming and J lost 4 bases, with 10 bases between them. The CDR3 is 14 amino acids. Germline V gene data show CDR1 as LNHDA and CDR2 as SQIVND (reference sequence). The CDR3 DNA sequence: TGTGCCAGTAGTATAGGAGGCAGGGTCACTGAAGCTTTCTTT. Its protein is CASSIGGRVTEAFF.

The chain couples TRBV29-1 to TRBJ2-7; D gene ambiguous. From germline, CDR1 is SQVTM and CDR2 ANQGSEA. The CDR3 is 12 residues long. V lost 1 base and J lost 2, with 6 bases in between. CDR3 loop: CSVEASAYEQYF. CDR3 coding DNA: TGCAGCGTTGAAGCCAGCGCCTACGAGCAGTACTTC.

The CDR3 here is CASSTGGAGVNTGELFF. In nucleotides, the CDR3 is TGTGCCAGCAGCACCGGGGGAGCGGGAGTGAACACCGGGGAGCTGTTTTTT. The chain links TRBV11-3 to TRBJ2-2; 8 bases align to TRBD2. The length of the CDR3 is 17 residues. Germline CDR1 is SGHNT and CDR2 is YENEEA. V dropped 5 bases and J dropped 1; count of bases not matched to a gene: 9.

The chain uses TRBV6-1 and TRBJ2-7; D call uncertain. V lost 0 bases, J lost 2 bases, and 8 bases lay in between. Germline CDR1 and CDR2: MNHNS and SASEGT. This CDR3 region has 14 residues. The CDR3 region has the DNA TGTGCCAGCAGTGAAGCCCGCAAGGCCTACGAGCAGTACTTC. This encodes CASSEARKAYEQYF.

This sequence joins TRBV7-3 and TRBJ2-3; the match to TRBD2 covers 10 bases. V shed 5 bases, J shed 2 bases, and the junction held 4 bases outside the gene matches. CDR3 length equals 15 residues. CDR1 is SGHTA and CDR2 is FQGTGA in the germline V gene. CDR3 DNA: TGTGCCAGCAGCACACTAGCGGGATCCACAGATACGCAGTATTTT. This translates into CASSTLAGSTDTQYF.

The rearrangement links TRBV27 to TRBJ2-7; the match to TRBD2 covers 8 bases. Germline assignment: CDR1 MNHEY and CDR2 SMNVEV (reference sequence). The CDR3 is 16 residues long. Losses at the gene ends were 0 bases for V and 3 bases for J; bases not matched to a gene: 7. CDR3: CASSLSKLAVSYEQYF. CDR3 nucleotides: TGTGCCAGCAGTTTATCGAAACTAGCGGTGAGCTACGAGCAGTACTTC.

This rearrangement joins TRBV6-5 to TRBJ2-1, with D unclear. The CDR3 covers 16 residues. The V end lost 0 bases, the J end lost 0 bases, and 9 bases lay between the germline ends. The V gene's germline CDR1 is MNHEY and CDR2 SVGAGI. The CDR3 bases are TGTGCCAGCAGTTACTCGTCTCCCTACTCCTACAATGAGCAGTTCTTC. Translation gives CASSYSSPYSYNEQFF.

This chain links TRBV15 with TRBJ1-1; 7 bases are shared with TRBD1. Trimming at V came to 5 bases and at J to 4 bases, leaving 4 bases not matched to a gene. CDR3 length: 13 residues. Germline CDR1 reads LNHNV; CDR2 reads YYDKDF (reference sequence). This chain's CDR3 is CATSPDRVTEAFF. CDR3 DNA: TGTGCCACCAGCCCCGACAGGGTCACTGAAGCTTTCTTT.

This rearrangement joins TRBV19 to TRBJ1-1; 8 nucleotides align to TRBD1. V lost 3 bases to trimming and J lost 3 bases; unmatched junction nucleotides: 3. The CDR3 runs to 14 residues. From germline, CDR1 is LNHDA and CDR2 SQIVND (reference sequence). The chain's CDR3 is CASSIRQGYTEAFF. DNA for the CDR3: TGTGCCAGTAGTATCCGACAGGGGTACACTGAAGCTTTCTTT.

The V and J genes are TRBV15 and TRBJ1-4; no reliable D call. V lost 0 bases to trimming and J lost 5 bases, with 7 bases between them. Germline assignment: CDR1 LNHNV and CDR2 YYDKDF (reference sequence). CDR3 size: 14 residues. The CDR3 sequence is CATSRDAGNEKLFF. The CDR3 DNA follows: TGTGCCACCAGCAGAGATGCGGGGAATGAAAAACTGTTTTTT.

The gene calls are TRBV5-1 and TRBJ1-1; D is possibly TRBD1 (6 bases). V dropped 0 bases and J dropped 0 bases, with 9 bases sitting between them. The CDR3 is 15 residues long. Looked up from germline, CDR1 is SGHRS and CDR2 is YFSETQ. This CDR3 reads CASSLGDTLNTEAFF. CDR3 in DNA: TGCGCCAGCAGCTTGGGGGACACCCTGAACACTGAAGCTTTCTTT.

The gene calls are TRBV28 and TRBJ2-5; a weak D match, TRBD1 (6 bases). V was clipped by 0 bases and J by 1 base, with 12 bases between them. From germline, CDR1 is MDHEN and CDR2 SYDVKM. The CDR3 runs 16 residues. CDR3 amino acids: CASSLWGTRIQETQYF. Here the CDR3 DNA reads TGTGCCAGCAGTTTATGGGGGACAAGAATCCAAGAGACCCAGTACTTC.

The chain couples TRBV2 to TRBJ2-2; tentative D call: TRBD2 (5 bases). The CDR3 covers 14 residues. Trimming pared 4 bases from V and 0 bases from J, leaving 6 bases between. The germline CDR1 and CDR2 sequences are SNHLY and FYNNEI. The CDR3 region has the DNA TGTGCCAGCAGTGGACTACCGAACACCGGGGAGCTGTTTTTT. Translation: CASSGLPNTGELFF.

V is TRBV29-1 and J is TRBJ2-7, with D tentatively TRBD1 (6 bases). In germline, CDR1 is SQVTM, CDR2 ANQGSEA. V was pared by 1 base and J by 3 bases, with 13 bases between. This CDR3 contains 14 residues. CDR3 in DNA: TGCAGCGTTGAAGGGGCAGGGGAAGGCTACGAGCAGTACTTC. It is translated as CSVEGAGEGYEQYF.

The CDR3 here is CASSFGAGYEQFF. DNA for the CDR3: TGTGCCAGCAGTTTTGGGGCAGGGTATGAGCAGTTCTTC. This chain uses TRBV28 with TRBJ2-1, with a possible D match to TRBD1 (5 bases). The CDR3 sequence is 13 residues long. V lost 3 bases to trimming and J lost 8 bases, with 11 bases between them. CDR1 MDHEN and CDR2 SYDVKM come from the germline V gene.